These T cell receptor beta chains were read from a single sample in a study of cytomegalovirus exposure and HLA in healthy donors. The protocol was immunoSEQ multiplex PCR, while the TCRdb copy is restricted to in-frame clones and leaves out a portion. The repertoire has about 130,000 clones, 80% of them found once; the top ten carry 1%. Specimen: PBMCs. The receptors originated from a middle-aged man in good health and CMV-seronegative. CDR3s include the opening cysteine and the closing phenylalanine or tryptophan. D genes are given only for firm matches. Size values are once, few and many counts, or a class for expanded clones, and some rows have none.

J gene | D gene | clone size | V gene | CDR3 DNA | CDR3 protein
TRBJ1-5 | TRBD1 | . | TRBV7-2 | TGTGCCAGCAGCTTAGGTCCGACAGGGAGGTACCAGCCCCAGCATTTT | CASSLGPTGRYQPQHF
TRBJ1-3 | . | . | TRBV5-1 | TGCGCCAGCAGCTTGGGGGCAGGGGCCTCTGGAAACACCATATATTTT | CASSLGAGASGNTIYF
TRBJ1-2 | TRBD1 | . | TRBV27 | TGTGCCAGCAGTCCGGGACAGGTTGTGGGAGGCTACACCTTC | CASSPGQVVGGYTF
TRBJ2-5 | . | . | TRBV5-5 | TGTGCCAGCAGCTTGGGCCCGGGGGAAGGGACCCAGTACTTC | CASSLGPGEGTQYF
TRBJ1-2 | . | . | TRBV5-8 | TGTGCCAGCAGCTTGGGACAGGTCTTTGGCTACACCTTC | CASSLGQVFGYTF
TRBJ2-2 | . | . | TRBV5-1 | TGCGCCAGCAGCTTGAGAGCGGGACAAAACACCGGGGAGCTGTTTTTT | CASSLRAGQNTGELFF
TRBJ1-5 | . | . | TRBV2 | TGTGCCAGCAGTGAGGCGCAGGATAGCAATCAGCCCCAGCATTTT | CASSEAQDSNQPQHF
TRBJ1-5 | TRBD1 | . | TRBV19 | TGTGCCAGTAGCTCAGGGGGACAGCCCCAGCATTTT | CASSSGGQPQHF
TRBJ1-1 | . | . | TRBV28 | TGTGCCAGCAGTTTGAGGACTGAAGCTTTCTTT | CASSLRTEAFF
TRBJ2-2 | TRBD1 | . | TRBV7-2 | TGTGCCAGCAGCCAAGTTGCCGGGACAGCAGGAGGCGGGGAGCTGTTTTTT | CASSQVAGTAGGGELFF
TRBJ2-5 | TRBD2 | . | TRBV11-3 | TGTGCCAGCAGCGTAGGGAGGCTAGCGGGGGAGACCCAGTACTTC | CASSVGRLAGETQYF
TRBJ1-1 | TRBD1 | . | TRBV6-1 | TGTGCCAGCAGGGGACAGTTAATGAACACTGAAGCTTTCTTT | CASRGQLMNTEAFF
TRBJ2-1 | TRBD1 | . | TRBV2 | TGTGCCAGCAGTGAATCGAGACAGGGGATCGATGAGCAGTTCTTC | CASSESRQGIDEQFF
TRBJ1-4 | . | . | TRBV6-1 | TGTGCCAGCAGTGAACCCGGGGATGAAAAACTGTTTTTT | CASSEPGDEKLFF
TRBJ1-2 | . | . | TRBV27 | TGTGCCAGCAGCTTGTCCGGGGATGGCTACACCTTC | CASSLSGDGYTF
TRBJ2-1 | TRBD1 | . | TRBV11-2 | TGTGCCAGCAGCCCAGGGACAGGGCCATACAATGAGCAGTTCTTC | CASSPGTGPYNEQFF
TRBJ1-2 | TRBD1 | . | TRBV6-1 | TGTGCCAGCAGTGAAGCGGGACAGGGGGGCCTCTATGGCTACACCTTC | CASSEAGQGGLYGYTF
TRBJ2-7 | TRBD1 | . | TRBV5-4 | TGTGCCAGCAGCTTAAACAGGGGAAGGGACGAGCAGTACTTC | CASSLNRGRDEQYF
TRBJ1-5 | . | . | TRBV27 | TGTGCCAGCAGTTTAAGGGGCCAGGGTCTCAATCAGCCCCAGCATTTT | CASSLRGQGLNQPQHF
TRBJ2-1 | TRBD2 | . | TRBV2 | TGTGCCAGCAGTGAAGCTAAGAGGGGACTAGCGGGACATGAGCAGTTCTTC | CASSEAKRGLAGHEQFF
TRBJ2-7 | TRBD2 | . | TRBV15 | TGTGCCACCAGCAGCCAAAGCGGGGGGACCTACGAGCAGTACTTC | CATSSQSGGTYEQYF
TRBJ1-1 | . | . | TRBV10-3 | TGTGCCATCAGTGAGACCGGGGGGGGAGAGGAGAAAGCTTTCTTT | CAISETGGGEEKAFF
TRBJ1-5 | TRBD1 | . | TRBV18 | TGTGCCAGCTCACAACAGGGGAGAGGGAGAAGCAATCAGCCCCAGCATTTT | CASSQQGRGRSNQPQHF
TRBJ1-2 | TRBD1 | . | TRBV10-3 | TGTGCCATCAGTATCGGACAGGGGGTTAATGATGGCTACACCTTC | CAISIGQGVNDGYTF
TRBJ2-7 | TRBD1 | . | TRBV27 | TGTGCCAGCAGGGGGACAGGTAGATACGAGCAGTACTTC | CASRGTGRYEQYF
TRBJ2-2 | . | . | TRBV2 | TGTGCCAGCAGAGGGGACTTGGGGCCCGGGGAGCTGTTTTTT | CASRGDLGPGELFF
TRBJ2-1 | . | . | TRBV15 | TGTGCCACCAGCAGGCTACGGGGGTTGTTGTTCTTC | CATSRLRGLLFF
TRBJ2-5 | TRBD1 | . | TRBV4-1 | TGCGCCAGCAGCCGGAGACAGGGGGCTGAAGAGACCCAGTACTTC | CASSRRQGAEETQYF
TRBJ2-5 | . | once | TRBV7-2 | TGTGCCAGCAGCTTAGTACTTCAAGAGACCCAGTACTTC | CASSLVLQETQYF
TRBJ2-1 | . | few | TRBV7-6 | TGTGCCAGCAGTCGAAACGACTGGACAGATGAGCAGTTCTTC | CASSRNDWTDEQFF
TRBJ1-3 | . | . | TRBV4-2 | TGTGCCAGCAGCCAAGATCCCCTGGGGGCGCGAAACACCATATATTTT | CASSQDPLGARNTIYF
TRBJ1-6 | . | . | TRBV2 | TGTGCCAGCAGTGGGGGGGGGCCTAATTCACCCCTCCACTTT | CASSGGGPNSPLHF
TRBJ2-3 | . | . | TRBV5-4 | TGTGCCAGCAGCCTTCAGGGTATTGTAAGCACAGATACGCAGTATTTT | CASSLQGIVSTDTQYF
TRBJ1-5 | . | . | TRBV6-6 | TGTGCCAGCAGGTCCTCCTATAGCAATCAGCCCCAGCATTTT | CASRSSYSNQPQHF
TRBJ2-3 | . | once | TRBV15 | TGTGCCACCAGCAGAGATCCAGGGGATACGCAGTATTTT | CATSRDPGDTQYF
TRBJ2-7 | TRBD2 | . | TRBV28 | TGTGCCAGCAGTCAACCGGGACTAGCGGGAGGCTACGAGCAGTACTTC | CASSQPGLAGGYEQYF
TRBJ2-7 | . | . | TRBV5-1 | TGCGCCAGCAGCTCCAGGGACACCTCCTACGAGCAGTACTTC | CASSSRDTSYEQYF
TRBJ2-3 | TRBD2 | . | TRBV7-9 | TGTGCCAGCAGCTCGACTAGCGGGGGAACTGATACGCAGTATTTT | CASSSTSGGTDTQYF
TRBJ2-7 | . | . | TRBV11-2 | TGTGCCAGCAGCTTGAGTCTGAGGTCTCGCGAGCAGTACTTC | CASSLSLRSREQYF
TRBJ2-1 | TRBD2 | few | TRBV6-1 | TGTGCCAGCAGTGGTCCTAGCGGCAATGAGCAGTTCTTC | CASSGPSGNEQFF
TRBJ2-7 | . | . | TRBV28 | TGTGCCAGCACCCCCGTCCCTGGCGGGATCAACGAGCAGTACTTC | CASTPVPGGINEQYF
TRBJ2-7 | TRBD1 | once | TRBV9 | TGTGCCAGCAGCCCCTGGGACAGCACCTACGAGCAGTACTTC | CASSPWDSTYEQYF
TRBJ1-2 | TRBD1 | . | TRBV2 | TGTGCCAGCAACGGACAGGGAGACTATGGCTACACCTTC | CASNGQGDYGYTF
TRBJ1-2 | . | once | TRBV29-1 | TGCAGCGTTGAACCCTATGGAGGTGGCTACACCTTC | CSVEPYGGGYTF
TRBJ2-3 | . | . | TRBV2 | TGTGCCAGCAGTGAACAGTTGTTTCAGGCAGATACGCAGTATTTT | CASSEQLFQADTQYF
TRBJ2-5 | . | . | TRBV6-5 | TGTGCCACTCACAGGCAAGAGACCCAGTACTTC | CATHRQETQYF
TRBJ2-1 | TRBD1 | . | TRBV5-1 | TGCGCCAGCAGCCTTGGACAGGGTAATGAGCAGTTCTTC | CASSLGQGNEQFF
TRBJ2-1 | TRBD1 | . | TRBV18 | TGTGCCAGCTCACCACGACGGGACAGGGGCAGCGATGAGCAGTTCTTC | CASSPRRDRGSDEQFF
TRBJ1-5 | . | . | TRBV5-6 | TGTGCCAGCAGCTTGGCCGGGAGGAGCAATCAGCCCCAGCATTTT | CASSLAGRSNQPQHF
TRBJ2-5 | . | . | TRBV6-1 | TGTGCCAGCAGTTATCAGGGTGTGGAGACCCAGTACTTC | CASSYQGVETQYF
TRBJ2-3 | TRBD2 | once | TRBV10-3 | TGTGCCATCGCGGGACTAGCGGGAGGGAGCGATACGCAGTATTTT | CAIAGLAGGSDTQYF
TRBJ2-5 | TRBD2 | . | TRBV28 | TGTGCCAGCAGTTCCTACCCGGGACTAGCGGGACAAGAGACCCAGTACTTC | CASSSYPGLAGQETQYF
TRBJ2-6 | TRBD1 | . | TRBV28 | TGTGCCAGCAGCGACGGACAGGGGGTCTCTGGGGCCAACGTCCTGACTTTC | CASSDGQGVSGANVLTF
TRBJ1-5 | . | . | TRBV28 | TGTGCCAGCAGTTTATTTACAGGGTCGCGTCAGCCCCAGCATTTT | CASSLFTGSRQPQHF
TRBJ2-3 | TRBD2 | . | TRBV29-1 | TGCAGCGTCGACGGGGGGGGCCTCACAGATACGCAGTATTTT | CSVDGGGLTDTQYF
TRBJ1-2 | . | . | TRBV7-9 | TGTGCCAGCAGCTTAATGGGCCAGGACATAGGCTACACCTTC | CASSLMGQDIGYTF
TRBJ2-7 | . | . | TRBV27 | TGTGCCAGCAGTCCCCCCAGCTCCTACGAGCAGTACTTC | CASSPPSSYEQYF
TRBJ2-1 | TRBD2 | . | TRBV30 | TGTGCCTGGGAGGCCGTAGCCCTAGCGGGAGGTAGGAATGAGCAGTTCTTC | CAWEAVALAGGRNEQFF
TRBJ2-7 | . | few | TRBV6-1 | TGTGCCAGCAGTGAAATCGGGACACCTCCCTACGAGCAGTACTTC | CASSEIGTPPYEQYF